This T cell receptor beta chain was observed in a study of Tregs in tolerant kidney transplant recipients. At the level of the study: Sorting of CD4+CD25+CD127- cells followed approximately three-day belatacept mixed lymphocyte reactions, sometimes with roughly five-day graft donor restimulation. Study-level results: The small number of patients limits these findings pending further validation.

This clone was detected a few times. Its antigen is not known. The data were produced by immunoSEQ multiplex PCR, yet TCRdb's version contains in-frame clones alone and is incomplete. The sample includes fewer than 40,000 clones, approximately 80% of them seen just once. The germline CDR1 and CDR2 sequences are MNHEY and SMNVEV (reference sequence). V lost 5 bases and J lost 5, with 6 bases in between. This CDR3 is 11 amino acids long. Sequenced sample: Tregs from blood cultured with allogeneic cells. This TCR was sampled from a human donor in good health. The chain carries TRBV27 and TRBJ1-2; D ambiguous. The CDR3 sequence is CASSDLYGYTF. The DNA for the CDR3 is TGTGCCAGCAGTGACCTATATGGCTACACCTTC.